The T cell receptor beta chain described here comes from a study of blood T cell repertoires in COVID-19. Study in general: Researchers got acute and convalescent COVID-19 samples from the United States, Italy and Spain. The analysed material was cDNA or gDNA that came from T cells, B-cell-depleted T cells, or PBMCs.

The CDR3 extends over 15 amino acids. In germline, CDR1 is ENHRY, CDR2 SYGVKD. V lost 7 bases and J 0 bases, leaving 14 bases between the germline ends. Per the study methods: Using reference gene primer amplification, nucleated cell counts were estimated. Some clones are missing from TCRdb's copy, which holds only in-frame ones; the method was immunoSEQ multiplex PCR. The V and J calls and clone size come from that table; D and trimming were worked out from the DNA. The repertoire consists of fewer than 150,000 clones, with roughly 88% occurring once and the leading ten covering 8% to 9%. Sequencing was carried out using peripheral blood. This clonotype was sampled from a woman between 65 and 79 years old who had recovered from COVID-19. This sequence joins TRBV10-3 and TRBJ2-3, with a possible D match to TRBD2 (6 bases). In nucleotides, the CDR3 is TGTGCCATCACCACGGGGACTCTTAGCACAGATACGCAGTATTTT. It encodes CAITTGTLSTDTQYF.